The clone carrying this T cell receptor (beta chain) was detected a few times. TCRbeta library construction was performed incorporating unique molecular identifiers. One entry per CDR3 protein results from TCRdb running MiXCR on the PCR reads. The sample has approximately 400,000 distinct CDR3 sequences, about a tenth seen once. The CDR3 contains 14 residues. CDR1 DFQATT and CDR2 SNEGSKA come from the germline V gene (reference sequence). V was cut by 2 bases and J by 0 bases, with 9 bases left in between. This sample is part of a study of T-cell reconstitution after alpha-beta-depleted transplantation in children.

The chain uses TRBV20-1 and TRBJ2-3; D is unresolved. The TCR was taken from a human donor who donated a stem cell graft to a child with acute myeloid leukemia. Sequencing was performed on PBMCs from the stem cell graft donor, taken from the stem cell graft. The CDR3 loop reads CSARRQASTDTQYF. The CDR3 nucleotides are TGCAGTGCTAGAAGGCAGGCAAGCACAGATACGCAGTATTTT.